These 16 T cell receptor beta chains came from one sample sequenced in a study of T cells after yellow fever vaccination. TCRdb called the 5' RACE reads again in MiXCR, with one record for every CDR3 protein. The sample has approximately 300,000 distinct CDR3 sequences, around 11% seen once. Sample: CD4+ T cells sorted from PBMCs, taken 45 days after the yellow fever booster vaccination. The receptors were sampled from a man aged 18 to 29 who received the YFV17D yellow fever vaccine.

The J gene is TRBJ2-6, the V gene TRBV27; D is possibly TRBD1 or TRBD2 (5 bases each). The CDR3 has 14 amino acids. CDR1 and CDR2 from the germline V gene are MNHEY and SMNVEV (reference sequence). Deletions cut 3 bases from V and 8 bases from J, with 11 bases between. CDR3 sequence reads: CASSFAGATNVLTF. CDR3 bases: TGTGCCAGCAGTTTTGCCGGGGCCACCAACGTCCTGACTTTC.

Only a few counts were recorded for this clonotype. The V and J genes are TRBV6-2 or TRBV6-3 and TRBJ2-1, with 9 bases identical to TRBD2. The germline V gene has CDR1 MNHEY and CDR2 SVGEGT. V lost 6 bases to trimming and J lost 2 bases; unmatched junction nucleotides: 8. This CDR3 is 16 amino acids long. The CDR3, as DNA: TGTGCCAGCAGCCCAGCGGGGGGTTTGGCCTACAATGAGCAGTTCTTC. Translated, it gives CASSPAGGLAYNEQFF.

The chain is built from TRBV20-1 and TRBJ2-3; D is perhaps TRBD2 (5 bases). Germline-derived CDR1 and CDR2 are DFQATT and SNEGSKA (reference sequence). V lost 7 bases and J 6 bases, leaving 14 bases between the germline ends. The CDR3 is 12 residues long. CDR3 sequence reads: CSGQLRGDTQYF. The CDR3, as DNA: TGCAGTGGACAACTACGCGGGGATACGCAGTATTTT.

The chain employs TRBV7-2 and TRBJ2-7; maybe TRBD1 (5 bases). V gave up 2 bases and J gave up 2 bases, with 7 bases separating them. The CDR3 extends over 13 amino acids. Germline CDR1 and CDR2: SGHTA and FQGNSA. The CDR3 nucleotides read TGTGCCAGCAGCTTACCAGGGACCTACGAGCAGTACTTC. Its protein is CASSLPGTYEQYF.

J is TRBJ2-1 and V is TRBV5-1; TRBD1 matches at 11 bases. J lost 6 bases, V lost 4 bases, and 6 bases had no gene match. The CDR3 is 15 residues long. Germline CDR1 reads SGHRS; CDR2 reads YFSETQ. The CDR3 protein is CASSQPGQGGNEQFF. Here the CDR3 DNA reads TGCGCCAGCAGCCAACCGGGACAGGGGGGCAATGAGCAGTTCTTC.

The rearrangement links TRBV12-3 or TRBV12-4 to TRBJ1-5, with D possibly being TRBD1 (5 bases). V was trimmed by 2 bases and J by 8 bases, leaving 7 bases between them. This CDR3 is built from 12 residues. In DNA form, the CDR3 reads TGTGCCAGCAGTTTACGGGGGGAGCCCCAGCATTTT. It yields the protein CASSLRGEPQHF.

This clonotype was observed a handful of times. The chain recombines TRBV4-2 with TRBJ2-5, with no clear D. The CDR3 has 15 amino acids. Trimming removed 3 bases from V and 5 bases from J, with 16 bases in between. Germline V CDR1 and CDR2: LGHNA, YNFKEQ. CDR3 nucleotides: TGTGCCAGCAGCCAGGAAGACACCCGATGGGAGACCCAGTACTTC. This codes for CASSQEDTRWETQYF.

This clonotype showed up just a few times. This sequence joins TRBV12-3 or TRBV12-4 and TRBJ2-6, with D tentatively TRBD1 or TRBD2 (5 bases each). The CDR3 loop spans 13 amino acids. V was trimmed by 6 bases and J by 4 bases, leaving 7 bases between them. The CDR3, as DNA: TGTGCCAGCAGGAGGGGCGGGGCCAACGTCCTGACTTTC. It specifies CASRRGGANVLTF.

This clonotype has more than one count but fewer than ten. This chain links TRBV10-3 with TRBJ2-7, with 7 bases lining up with TRBD1. Germline CDR1 reads ENHRY; CDR2 reads SYGVKD. Trimming removed 4 bases from V and 5 bases from J; junction bases left unmatched: 5. This CDR3 is 13 amino acids long. The CDR3 loop is CAISVGTVDEQYV. The CDR3 bases are TGTGCCATCAGTGTGGGGACAGTCGACGAGCAGTACGTC.

This sequence joins TRBV7-8 and TRBJ2-5; D ambiguous. Trimming left V 5 bases short and J 0 bases short, with 10 bases between. The CDR3 covers 14 residues. From germline, CDR1 is SGHVS and CDR2 FQNEAQ. This CDR3 reads CASSRGGYQETQYF. CDR3 in DNA: TGTGCCAGCAGCCGCGGTGGGTACCAAGAGACCCAGTACTTC.

The chain joins TRBV20-1 to TRBJ1-2, with D unclear. Germline V gene data show CDR1 as DFQATT and CDR2 as SNEGSKA (reference sequence). Trimming stripped 2 bases from V and 5 bases from J, with 9 bases between. The CDR3 is made up of 12 amino acids. CDR3 loop: CSARQTVYGYTF. CDR3 bases: TGCAGTGCTAGACAGACCGTATATGGCTACACCTTC.

The V gene is TRBV6-5, the J gene TRBJ1-2; D not resolved. V shed 4 bases and J shed 4 bases, with 13 bases lying between them. Germline V CDR1 and CDR2: MNHEY, SVGAGI. This CDR3 comprises 14 residues. The CDR3, as DNA: TGTGCCAGCAGTTCCCCCGGGCTGTCCTATGGCTACACCTTC. Its protein product is CASSSPGLSYGYTF.

V gene TRBV28 combines with J gene TRBJ1-4; D call uncertain. The CDR3 extends over 13 amino acids. Germline V CDR1 and CDR2: MDHEN, SYDVKM. CDR3 sequence: CATVLGTNEKLFF. Written as DNA, the CDR3 is TGTGCTACCGTCTTGGGGACTAATGAAAAACTGTTTTTT.

CDR3 in DNA: TGTGCCAGCAGCTTGGGGCGGCAAATTCTTACCGGGGAGCTGTTTTTT. It is translated as CASSLGRQILTGELFF. The V and J genes are TRBV5-5 and TRBJ2-2; D uncertain. CDR1 and CDR2 (germline): SGHKS, YYEKEE (reference sequence). The CDR3 runs to 16 residues. Trimming took 0 bases from V and 5 from J, leaving 14 bases between them.

This clonotype was picked up a small number of times. CDR3 loop: CASSPVGGSGNTIYF. In nucleotides, the CDR3 is TGTGCCAGCTCACCGGTTGGAGGCTCTGGAAACACCATATATTTT. The J gene is TRBJ1-3, the V gene TRBV18; D unresolved. The V gene lost 3 bases and the J gene lost 0 bases, with 9 bases spanning the gap. The CDR3 extends over 15 amino acids. Germline CDR1 and CDR2: KGHSH and LQKENI.

The chain joins TRBV5-1 to TRBJ2-5, with D perhaps TRBD2 (5 bases). Germline V gene sequence: CDR1 SGHRS, CDR2 YFSETQ. Trimming shortened V by 1 base and J by 0 bases, and 7 bases separated the two germline ends. The CDR3 has 14 amino acids. The CDR3 loop reads CASSLWTDQETQYF. CDR3 bases: TGCGCCAGCAGCTTGTGGACTGACCAAGAGACCCAGTACTTC.